Sequencing of this TCR beta chain was carried out in a study of regulatory T cells in long-lasting Graves disease. Libraries of TCR beta came from iRepertoire HTBI primers plus Arm-PCR of CDR3 regions. TCRdb fed the multiplex PCR reads into MiXCR, producing one record per CDR3 protein. The sample has more than 400,000 distinct CDR3 sequences; around 15% are singletons. V lost 8 bases to trimming and J lost 5 bases, with 12 bases between them. The CDR3 is made up of 12 amino acids. From germline, CDR1 is KGHSH and CDR2 LQKENI. This sample's time point: newly diagnosed GD, antithyroid drugs for less than 3 months. From RNA extracted from PBMCs, the TCR library was made. These data were likewise used in another study, on T cells in Graves' hyperthyroidism and ophthalmopathy. According to that study: Researchers ran a first-round RT-PCR on the TCR CDR3 using the HTBI primer set. Most expanded thyroid clonotypes above 0.001 recurred in blood.

The sequencing used peripheral blood mononuclear cells (PBMCs), collected at new diagnosis, from a patient treated with antithyroid drugs. The receptor was derived from a man aged 40-50 years with Graves disease. J is TRBJ1-1 and V is TRBV18; tentatively, D is TRBD1 (5 bases). The CDR3, as DNA: TGTGCCAGCGACGGGGGGGGTACTGAAGCTTTCTTT. Translation gives CASDGGGTEAFF. The full variable domain, its missing parts supplied by reference TRBV18 and TRBJ1-1, is NAGVMQNPRHLVRRRGQEARLRCSPMKGHSHVYWYRQLPEEGLKFMVYLQKENIIDESGMPKERFSAEFPKEGPSILRIQQVVRGDSAAYFCASDGGGTEAFFGQGTRLTVV.